The 29 T cell receptor beta chains reported below all come from one sample, sequenced in a study of pediatric ulcerative colitis. The rectum was sampled with one to two pinch biopsies at colonoscopy. Sequenced by immunoSEQ multiplex PCR; TCRdb stores in-frame clones only, minus some. This table holds 30,000 to 35,000 clones, around 80% found once. The sequencing sample was made of gut tissue. The receptors come from a boy aged 5-17 years with mild ulcerative colitis.

This chain joins TRBV19 and TRBJ1-1, with TRBD1 identical over 11 bases. V lost 4 bases and J lost 11; bases outside the gene matches: 9. The CDR3 spans 14 residues. In germline, CDR1 is LNHDA, CDR2 SQIVND (reference sequence). The CDR3 DNA is TGTGCCAGTAGTAAGGACAGGGGGCGAAGGGATGCTTTCTTT. It codes for CASSKDRGRRDAFF.

V gene TRBV27 combines with J gene TRBJ2-7; D unclear. V lost 2 bases and J lost 3, with 8 bases in between. The germline V gene encodes CDR1 MNHEY and CDR2 SMNVEV (reference sequence). The CDR3 extends over 13 amino acids. The CDR3 reads CASSLNSGYEQYF. CDR3 DNA: TGTGCCAGCAGTTTAAATTCTGGCTACGAGCAGTACTTC.

V usage is TRBV25-1 and J usage is TRBJ2-7; tentative D call: TRBD1 (6 bases). The CDR3 runs to 14 residues. Germline CDR1 and CDR2: MGHDK and SYGVNS. Trimming shortened V by 6 bases and J by 2 bases, and 14 bases separated the two germline ends. Written as DNA, the CDR3 is TGTGCCAGCAGCCGACAGGAGAACACCTACGAGCAGTACTTC. It codes for CASSRQENTYEQYF.

This clone was picked up one time. The CDR3 loop is CASSPGGKQNQPQHF. CDR3 nucleotide sequence: TGTGCCAGCAGTCCCGGGGGCAAGCAGAATCAGCCCCAGCATTTT. The rearrangement links TRBV28 to TRBJ1-5; maybe TRBD1 (6 bases). The germline CDR1 and CDR2 sequences are MDHEN and SYDVKM. Trimming took off 5 bases at V and 4 bases at J, with 15 bases between the two ends. The CDR3 consists of 15 residues.

The V gene is TRBV5-1, the J gene TRBJ2-1; D perhaps matches TRBD2 (5 bases). V lost 4 bases and J lost 6, with 11 bases in between. This CDR3 spans 13 amino acids. Germline lookup yields CDR1 SGHRS and CDR2 YFSETQ. The CDR3 here is CASSVGRGNEQFF. CDR3 DNA: TGCGCCAGCAGCGTGGGTCGGGGCAATGAGCAGTTCTTC.

The chain has TRBV7-7 and TRBJ2-3; D ambiguous. Germline CDR1 SSHAT, CDR2 FNYEAQ (reference sequence). The V end was cut by 1 base, the J end by 0 bases, with 8 bases between. The CDR3 spans 15 residues. The CDR3 sequence is CASSLGYRSTDTQYF. CDR3 in DNA: TGTGCCAGCAGCTTAGGATACCGGAGCACAGATACGCAGTATTTT.

The chain recombines TRBV9 with TRBJ1-1; D may be TRBD1 (5 bases). Trimming took off 3 bases at V and 1 base at J, with 10 bases between the two ends. The CDR3 covers 14 residues. The germline gives CDR1 SGDLS, CDR2 YYNGEE. The CDR3 loop reads CASSAGGQNTEAFF. In nucleotides, the CDR3 is TGTGCCAGCAGCGCCGGAGGACAGAACACTGAAGCTTTCTTT. Together with reference TRBV9 and TRBJ1-1, the CDR3 gives the full variable domain: DSGVTQTPKHLITATGQRVTLRCSPRSGDLSVYWYQQSLDQGLQFLIQYYNGEERAKGNILERFSAQQFPDLHSELNLSSLELGDSALYFCASSAGGQNTEAFFGQGTRLTVV.

V gene TRBV4-2 combines with J gene TRBJ2-3, with 9 nucleotides matching TRBD2. V trimming: 2 bases; J trimming: 2 bases; junction bases outside the gene matches: 11. Germline loops: CDR1 LGHNA, CDR2 YNFKEQ. CDR3 length: 18 amino acids. CDR3 region: CASSQSFRASGDTDTQYF. The CDR3, as DNA: TGTGCCAGCAGCCAAAGCTTTAGGGCTAGCGGGGACACAGATACGCAGTATTTT.

V is TRBV9 and J is TRBJ1-1; tentatively, D is TRBD1 (6 bases). Trimming left V 3 bases short and J 1 base short, with 10 bases between. The CDR3 runs to 14 residues. The germline V gene encodes CDR1 SGDLS and CDR2 YYNGEE. The CDR3 sequence: CASSGDRPNTEAFF. The CDR3 DNA reads TGTGCCAGCAGCGGCGACAGGCCGAACACTGAAGCTTTCTTT.

V usage is TRBV29-1 and J usage is TRBJ1-1; no firm D call. The CDR3 spans 10 residues. Germline V gene sequence: CDR1 SQVTM, CDR2 ANQGSEA. CDR3 loop: CSGRGTEAFF. The CDR3 DNA reads as TGCAGTGGTCGAGGCACTGAAGCTTTCTTT.

This clone was counted only a few times. The J gene is TRBJ1-1, the V gene TRBV4-1; tentative D call: TRBD1 (5 bases). This CDR3 is 16 amino acids long. The germline V gene encodes CDR1 MGHRA and CDR2 YSYEKL. Trimming took 5 bases from V and 7 from J, leaving 23 bases between them. The CDR3 sequence: CASSNRLKTGTGEAFF. The CDR3 DNA sequence: TGCGCCAGCAGCAACCGTTTAAAAACCGGGACGGGTGAAGCTTTCTTT.

The table lists this clone with a few counts. J is TRBJ2-2 and V is TRBV29-1; D perhaps matches TRBD1 (6 bases). CDR3 size: 14 residues. The V gene lost 6 bases and the J gene lost 2 bases, with 13 bases spanning the gap. Per germline, CDR1 SQVTM and CDR2 ANQGSEA. The CDR3 here is CSVLTGINTGELFF. In DNA form, the CDR3 reads TGCAGCGTCTTAACAGGGATTAACACCGGGGAGCTGTTTTTT.

This chain joins TRBV4-1 and TRBJ2-1; 12 bases match TRBD2. The V segment lost 4 bases and the J segment 3 bases; nucleotides outside the gene matches: 16. Germline V CDR1 and CDR2: MGHRA, YSYEKL. The CDR3 totals 20 residues. The chain's CDR3 is CASSLMVASGGGWVYNEQFF. The CDR3 bases are TGCGCCAGCAGCCTAATGGTGGCTAGCGGGGGGGGATGGGTCTACAATGAGCAGTTCTTC.

V gene TRBV29-1 combines with J gene TRBJ1-2; D is uncertain. Germline V lookup: CDR1 SQVTM, CDR2 ANQGSEA. Trimming removed 4 bases from V and 8 bases from J, with 20 bases in between. The CDR3 consists of 14 residues. The DNA for the CDR3 is TGCAGCGTTGGTAACGGGAGCCAGCCGGGCGGCTACACCTTC. Protein product: CSVGNGSQPGGYTF.

This clone was counted between two and nine times. J is TRBJ2-3 and V is TRBV10-3, with D uncertain. Trimming removed 6 bases at V and 0 bases at J, with 7 bases between. Germline V gives CDR1 ENHRY, CDR2 SYGVKD. The CDR3 is 13 residues long. CDR3 in DNA: TGTGCCATCAGAAAAGAGAGCACAGATACGCAGTATTTT. This encodes CAIRKESTDTQYF.

This chain joins TRBV6-1 and TRBJ2-1; the D is unclear. The CDR3 is made up of 12 amino acids. Germline loops: CDR1 MNHNS, CDR2 SASEGT. Trimming removed 2 bases from V and 9 bases from J, with 8 bases in between. CDR3 DNA: TGTGCCAGCAGTGAAACCCTTAGTGAGCAGTTCTTC. Translation: CASSETLSEQFF.

The chain couples TRBV4-1 to TRBJ2-1; 7 bases fit TRBD2. Trimming at V came to 8 bases and at J to 0 bases, leaving 10 bases not matched to a gene. Germline-derived CDR1 and CDR2 are MGHRA and YSYEKL. This CDR3 spans 16 amino acids. As DNA, the CDR3 is TGCGCCAGCCTAGCGGACCCCTTAAGCTCCTACAATGAGCAGTTCTTC. It codes for CASLADPLSSYNEQFF.

The chain has TRBV5-8 and TRBJ1-1, with 8 positions matching TRBD1. The CDR3 runs to 14 residues. Per the germline V gene, CDR1 is SGHTS and CDR2 is YDEGEE. The ends lost 0 bases at V and 5 bases at J; junction bases unmatched: 3. The CDR3 region is CASSLGRGRTEAFF. CDR3 DNA sequence: TGTGCCAGCAGCTTGGGCAGGGGGCGTACTGAAGCTTTCTTT.

The CDR3 loop reads CASSAGGQGGTYNSPLHF. CDR3 sequence (DNA): TGTGCCAGCAGCGCTGGAGGACAGGGGGGAACCTATAATTCACCCCTCCACTTT. V and J are TRBV9 and TRBJ1-6; 10 bases map to TRBD1. The J segment lost 2 bases and the V segment lost 3 bases, leaving 8 bases of the junction unmatched. The CDR3 sequence is 18 residues long. The V gene's germline CDR1 is SGDLS and CDR2 YYNGEE.

The rearrangement uses TRBV2 and TRBJ1-1; the D is unclear. Per the germline V gene, CDR1 is SNHLY and CDR2 is FYNNEI. The germline V and J ends were trimmed by 4 bases and 1 base, with 7 bases remaining between them. CDR3 length: 13 amino acids. The CDR3: CASSAGPNTEAFF. As DNA, the CDR3 is TGTGCCAGCAGTGCAGGACCGAACACTGAAGCTTTCTTT.

The chain combines TRBV10-3 with TRBJ2-1, with TRBD2 identical over 13 bases. Per the germline V gene, CDR1 is ENHRY and CDR2 is SYGVKD. The CDR3 is made up of 20 amino acids. Unmatched junction bases numbered 13, after V lost 5 bases and J lost 0 bases. CDR3 DNA: TGTGCCATCAGTCCCGGGACACAGACTAGCGGGGGGTCCTCCTACAATGAGCAGTTCTTC. Its protein product is CAISPGTQTSGGSSYNEQFF.

V and J are TRBV5-3 and TRBJ1-5; 9 bases match TRBD1. TRBV5-3 is assigned to the ORF class and has an uncertain function. The CDR3 runs 19 residues. Trimming at V came to 2 bases and at J to 3 bases, leaving 15 bases not matched to a gene. For the CDR3, the DNA is TGTGCCAGAAGCTTATGCCGGGACAGGGTGGATTTAGACAATCAGCCCCAGCATTTT. Its protein product is CARSLCRDRVDLDNQPQHF.

The chain recombines TRBV4-1 with TRBJ2-7; no clear D gene. The V gene lost 0 bases and the J gene lost 6 bases, with 15 bases spanning the gap. The germline V gene has CDR1 MGHRA and CDR2 YSYEKL. The CDR3 is 15 amino acids. The CDR3 spells CASSQDGLTPGEQYF. In nucleotides, the CDR3 is TGCGCCAGCAGCCAAGATGGGCTTACACCGGGCGAGCAGTACTTC.

V is TRBV5-4 and J is TRBJ2-3; possibly TRBD1 for D (8 bases). The V and J ends lost 0 bases and 5 bases respectively, with 19 bases between them. Looked up from germline, CDR1 is SGHNT and CDR2 is YYREEE (reference sequence). This CDR3 region has 17 residues. CDR3 residues: CASSLAPTGGQEDTQYF. The CDR3 region has the DNA TGTGCCAGCAGCTTGGCCCCAACGGGGGGACAGGAAGATACGCAGTATTTT.

This clone was recorded once. The gene calls are TRBV21-1 and TRBJ2-3; the table names TRBD1, a call not compared with the DNA. TRBV21-1 is shown as a pseudogene. This CDR3 region has 16 residues. Here the CDR3 reads CASSKALHRETDTQYF. The CDR3 coding sequence is TGTGCCAGCAGCAAAGCCCTTCACAGGGAGACAGATACGCAGTATTTT.

The J gene is TRBJ1-5, the V gene TRBV29-1; 7 bases are a match to TRBD1. V was clipped by 6 bases and J by 4 bases; unmatched bases: 6. CDR1 and CDR2 from the germline V gene are SQVTM and ANQGSEA. This CDR3 contains 13 residues. CDR3 amino acids: CSVMTGPNQPQHF. In DNA, the CDR3 is TGCAGCGTGATGACAGGGCCAAATCAGCCCCAGCATTTT.

This clone has a handful of counts. As DNA, the CDR3 is TGTGCCAGCAGCGTTTTCTGGGGACAGAACACTGAAGCTTTCTTT. Translating it yields CASSVFWGQNTEAFF. This sequence joins TRBV4-2 and TRBJ1-1; TRBD1 is a possible D gene (6 bases). V lost 5 bases and J lost 1, with 14 bases in between. Germline CDR1 reads LGHNA; CDR2 reads YNFKEQ. This CDR3 is 15 amino acids long.

This clone was detected only a few times. CDR3 bases: TGCAGCGCTGGACAGGGCTTCCAAAACTATGGCTACACCTTC. Protein: CSAGQGFQNYGYTF. The gene calls are TRBV29-1 and TRBJ1-2, with TRBD1 identical over 8 bases. V was pared by 7 bases and J by 2 bases, with 9 bases of the junction left unmatched. The CDR3 is made up of 14 amino acids. Germline CDR1 and CDR2: SQVTM and ANQGSEA.

This CDR3 reads CAWGDSGGRHNSSYNEQFF. The CDR3 nucleotides are TGTGCCTGGGGTGATAGCGGGGGGCGCCACAATAGCTCCTACAATGAGCAGTTCTTC. The chain links TRBV30 to TRBJ2-1, with 10 bases lining up with TRBD2. This CDR3 comprises 19 residues. Trimming took 5 bases from V and 0 from J; bases not matched to a gene: 16. In germline, CDR1 is GTSNPN, CDR2 SVGIG (reference sequence).